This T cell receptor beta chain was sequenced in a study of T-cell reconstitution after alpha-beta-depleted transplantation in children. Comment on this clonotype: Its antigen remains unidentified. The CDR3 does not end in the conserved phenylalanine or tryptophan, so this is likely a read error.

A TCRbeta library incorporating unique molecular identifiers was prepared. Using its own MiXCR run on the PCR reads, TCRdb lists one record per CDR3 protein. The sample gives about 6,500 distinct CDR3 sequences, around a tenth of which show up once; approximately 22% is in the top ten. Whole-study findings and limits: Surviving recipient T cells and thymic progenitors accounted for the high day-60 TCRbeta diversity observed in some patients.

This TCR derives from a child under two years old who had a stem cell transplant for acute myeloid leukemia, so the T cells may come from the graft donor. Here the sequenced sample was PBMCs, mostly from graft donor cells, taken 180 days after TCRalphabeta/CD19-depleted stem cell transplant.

CDR3 coding DNA: TGCAGTGCTAGCGGGAGGGTAGATACCCAGTATTAT. It translates to CSASGRVDTQYY. The chain carries TRBV20-1 and TRBJ2-3; 8 bases align to TRBD2. Germline values: CDR1 DFQATT, CDR2 SNEGSKA (reference sequence). The CDR3 length is 12 residues.